The rows below give T cell receptor beta chains drawn from one sample of a study of blood T cell repertoires in COVID-19. Measured with immunoSEQ multiplex PCR; TCRdb has only the in-frame clones, and not every one. The table shows around 30,000 clones, with about 88% occurring only once. The specimen sequenced was peripheral blood. Receptor source: a man in his 70s with active COVID-19. Both conserved end residues are part of each CDR3. A D gene is named only where the DNA matches it firmly. Clone size, where shown, is once, few, many, or a class for clones that have expanded.

>TRBJ1-5|TRBD1|-|TRBV6-5
CASSRDRVQPQHF
TGTGCCAGCAGCCGCGACAGGGTTCAGCCCCAGCATTTT
>TRBJ2-3|-|-|TRBV6-6
CASRGGASADTQYF
TGTGCCAGCAGGGGGGGGGCTTCGGCAGATACGCAGTATTTT
>TRBJ2-7|TRBD2|-|TRBV10-3
CATWTAGGTYEQYF
TGTGCCACCTGGACTGCGGGAGGGACCTACGAGCAGTACTTC
>TRBJ1-5|TRBD1|-|TRBV2
CASSPGQGAFQPQHF
TGTGCCAGCAGTCCGGGACAGGGGGCTTTTCAGCCCCAGCATTTT
>TRBJ1-1|-|-|TRBV19
CASSIGQINTEAFF
TGTGCCAGTAGTATAGGACAGATTAACACTGAAGCTTTCTTT
>TRBJ2-1|TRBD2|-|TRBV29-1
CSGSTSGYNEQFF
TGCAGCGGGTCGACTAGCGGCTACAATGAGCAGTTCTTC
>TRBJ1-2|TRBD1|-|TRBV9
CASSPRTGGTLNYGYTF
TGTGCCAGCAGCCCGCGGACAGGGGGGACGCTAAACTATGGCTACACCTTC
>TRBJ1-2|-|-|TRBV5-4
CASSLVGDYGYTF
TGTGCCAGCAGCTTGGTCGGTGATTATGGCTACACCTTC
>TRBJ2-3|TRBD2|-|TRBV28
CASSSLAGGSIGTQYF
TGTGCCAGCAGTTCTTTAGCGGGAGGGTCGATAGGTACGCAGTATTTT
>TRBJ1-1|TRBD1|-|TRBV3-1/TRBV3-2
CASSRGTDTEAFF
TGTGCCAGCAGCCGAGGGACAGACACTGAAGCTTTCTTT
>TRBJ2-5|-|-|TRBV6-2/TRBV6-3
CASSLGAQTQYF
TGTGCCAGCAGTTTGGGGGCTCAGACCCAGTACTTC
>TRBJ2-3|-|-|TRBV5-1
CASSLAPAGTSTDTQYF
TGCGCCAGCAGCTTGGCCCCTGCGGGTACTAGCACAGATACGCAGTATTTT
>TRBJ2-7|TRBD1|few|TRBV11-2
CASSLEVTGGGEQYF
TGTGCCAGCAGCTTAGAAGTGACAGGGGGAGGCGAGCAGTACTTC
>TRBJ2-1|TRBD2|-|TRBV5-1
CASSLNVASGRDEQFF
TGCGCCAGCAGCTTGAATGTGGCTAGCGGGAGGGATGAGCAGTTCTTC
>TRBJ2-2|TRBD1|-|TRBV2
CASKSAGQANTGELFF
TGTGCCAGCAAGTCCGCGGGACAGGCGAACACCGGGGAGCTGTTTTTT
>TRBJ1-2|TRBD1|-|TRBV7-8
CASSFLGQGRDNYGYTF
TGTGCCAGCAGCTTTTTGGGACAGGGGAGGGATAACTATGGCTACACCTTC
>TRBJ2-2|TRBD2|-|TRBV5-4
CASSRTSGSLAGELFF
TGTGCCAGCAGCCGGACTAGCGGGAGCTTGGCCGGGGAGCTGTTTTTT
>TRBJ1-2|-|-|TRBV29-1
CSVEGGDGYTF
TGCAGCGTTGAGGGAGGGGATGGCTACACCTTC
>TRBJ2-1|-|-|TRBV5-1
CASRDPGTFAAGNEQFF
TGCGCCAGCAGAGACCCCGGGACTTTCGCCGCGGGCAATGAGCAGTTCTTC